The T cell receptor beta chain under discussion was sequenced for a study of graft-versus-host responses after intestinal transplantation. Study-level information: Among the recipients, all got anti-thymocyte globulin induction and then tacrolimus and steroids for approximately 3 years.

The CDR3 loop spans 14 amino acids. Germline V gene data show CDR1 as LNHNV and CDR2 as YYDKDF (reference sequence). V was shortened by 7 bases and J by 1 base, with 13 bases between the two germline ends. Clones were read by immunoSEQ multiplex PCR, and TCRdb kept only the in-frame ones, dropping some. The sample includes about 22,000 clones, 50% to 65% seen only once; the top ten take just over 1%. This sequence was found in a human patient who received an intestinal transplant. J is TRBJ1-1 and V is TRBV15; D perhaps matches TRBD1 (5 bases). The sample was alloreactive CD4+ T cells from a mixed lymphocyte reaction culture, taken before intestinal transplant. As for subset: CFSE-low proliferating T cells sorted from roughly six-day pre-transplant mixed lymphocyte reaction (GvH or HvG direction). CDR3 coding DNA: TGTGCCACCACCCGGGGGGGGGAGAACACTGAAGCTTTCTTT. Amino acid sequence: CATTRGGENTEAFF. The complete variable domain, with remaining parts taken from reference TRBV15 and TRBJ1-1, reads DAMVIQNPRYQVTQFGKPVTLSCSQTLNHNVMYWYQQKSSQAPKLLFHYYDKDFNNEADTPDNFQSRRPNTSFCFLDIRSPGLGDTAMYLCATTRGGENTEAFFGQGTRLTVV.